The T cell receptor (beta chain) under discussion was sequenced for a study of T cells in Graves' hyperthyroidism and ophthalmopathy. General study points: Most expanded thyroid clonotypes above 0.001 recurred in blood.

The CDR3 covers 15 residues. CDR1 KGHSH and CDR2 LQKENI come from the germline V gene. The J segment lost 3 bases and the V segment lost 5 bases, leaving 6 bases of the junction unmatched. About this clonotype: The antigen is not known.

Regions amplified from RNA transcripts were the TCR beta CDR3 regions. HTBI primers were employed in a first-round RT-PCR of the TCR CDR3. Each CDR3 protein gets one entry after TCRdb re-called the multiplex PCR reads with MiXCR. The table includes about 710,000 distinct CDR3 sequences, 16% detected once. It was considered stable Graves' hyperthyroidism when ophthalmopathy did not progress within 18 months. This TCR came from a man between 18 and 29 years old with Graves' hyperthyroidism. Material for sequencing was blood. The chain recombines TRBV18 with TRBJ2-1; TRBD1 matches 8 bases. CDR3 protein: CASSIDRGDYNEQFF. The CDR3 DNA sequence: TGTGCCAGCTCAATCGACAGGGGAGACTACAATGAGCAGTTCTTC.